This T cell receptor beta chain is drawn from a study of CD8 T cells in Susac syndrome. Whole-study results and caveats: TCR sequencing and HLA analysis covered a relatively small number of individuals.

It was with random hexamers that roughly 0.5 to 1 ug RNA was reverse transcribed. TCRdb called the immunoSEQ multiplex PCR reads again in MiXCR, with one record for every CDR3 protein. Here the sample spans approximately 130,000 distinct CDR3 sequences, around nine tenths being singletons. Sequencing of TCR beta was performed on blood CD8+ and CD4+ T cells. The CD8+ and CD4+ T cells were isolated magnetically using a negative isolation approach, whereas the TEMRA cells were enriched by FACS. Worth noting for this clonotype: The antigen remains undetermined.

The CDR3 runs to 11 residues. Germline CDR1 reads SQVTM; CDR2 reads ANQGSEA. Trimming took off 3 bases at V and 2 bases at J, with 1 base between the two ends. This rearrangement joins TRBV29-1 to TRBJ2-2; D not certain. The sequenced sample was CD8+ T cells from PBMCs. The sequence was obtained from a human donor with multiple sclerosis. The CDR3 loop is CSVDNTGELFF. DNA for the CDR3: TGCAGCGTTGATAACACCGGGGAGCTGTTTTTT.